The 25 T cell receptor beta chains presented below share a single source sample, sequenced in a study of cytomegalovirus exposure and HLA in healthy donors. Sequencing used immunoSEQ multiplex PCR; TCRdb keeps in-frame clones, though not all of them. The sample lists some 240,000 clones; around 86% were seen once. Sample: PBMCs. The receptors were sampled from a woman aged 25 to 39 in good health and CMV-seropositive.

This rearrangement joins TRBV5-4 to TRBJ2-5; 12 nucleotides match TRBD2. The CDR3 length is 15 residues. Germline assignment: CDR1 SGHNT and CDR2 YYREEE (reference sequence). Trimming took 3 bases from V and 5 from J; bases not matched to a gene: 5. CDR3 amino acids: CASSSSGRAGETQYF. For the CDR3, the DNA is TGTGCCAGCAGCTCTAGCGGGAGGGCCGGTGAGACCCAGTACTTC.

The CDR3 DNA reads TGTGCCAGCAGCTCCCCTAGCGGGGGGAACACCGGGGAGCTGTTTTTT. Protein product: CASSSPSGGNTGELFF. V and J are TRBV9 and TRBJ2-2; 10 bases agree with TRBD2. CDR1 SGDLS and CDR2 YYNGEE come from the germline V gene. Germline trimming cut 4 bases from V and 1 base from J; bases unmatched to any gene: 4. The CDR3 contains 16 residues.

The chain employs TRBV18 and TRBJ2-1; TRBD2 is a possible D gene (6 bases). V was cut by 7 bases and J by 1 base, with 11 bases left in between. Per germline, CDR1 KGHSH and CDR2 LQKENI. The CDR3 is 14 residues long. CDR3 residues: CASLGLRSYNEQFF. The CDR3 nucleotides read TGTGCCAGCTTAGGACTACGGTCCTACAATGAGCAGTTCTTC.

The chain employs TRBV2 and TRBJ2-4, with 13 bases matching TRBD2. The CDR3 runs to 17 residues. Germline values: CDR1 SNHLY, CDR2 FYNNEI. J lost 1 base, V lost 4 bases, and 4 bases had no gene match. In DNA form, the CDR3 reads TGTGCCAGCAGTGCACTAGCGGGAGGGCCGGCCAAAAACATTCAGTACTTC. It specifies CASSALAGGPAKNIQYF.

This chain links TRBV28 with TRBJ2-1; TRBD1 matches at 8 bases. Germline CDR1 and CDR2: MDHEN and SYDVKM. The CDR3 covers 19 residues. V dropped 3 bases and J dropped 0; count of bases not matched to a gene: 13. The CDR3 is CASSFLRTGQWGSYNEQFF. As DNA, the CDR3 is TGTGCCAGCAGTTTTTTGAGGACAGGGCAATGGGGCTCCTACAATGAGCAGTTCTTC.

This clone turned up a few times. The CDR3 DNA is TGTGCCAGCAGGCGCAACCAGGGAAATCAGCCCCAGCATTTT. This codes for CASRRNQGNQPQHF. The V call is TRBV28, the J call TRBJ1-5, with TRBD1 as a possible D gene (5 bases). The CDR3 loop spans 14 amino acids. Per germline, CDR1 MDHEN and CDR2 SYDVKM. V lost 6 bases to trimming and J lost 4 bases, with 13 bases between them.

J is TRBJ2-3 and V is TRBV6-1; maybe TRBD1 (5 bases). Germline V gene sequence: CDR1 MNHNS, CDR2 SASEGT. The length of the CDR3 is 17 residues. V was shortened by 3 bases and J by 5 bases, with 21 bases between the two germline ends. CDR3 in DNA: TGTGCCAGCAGTGAGTTTAAGGGGTCGGCTCGAGGAGATACGCAGTATTTT. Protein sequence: CASSEFKGSARGDTQYF.

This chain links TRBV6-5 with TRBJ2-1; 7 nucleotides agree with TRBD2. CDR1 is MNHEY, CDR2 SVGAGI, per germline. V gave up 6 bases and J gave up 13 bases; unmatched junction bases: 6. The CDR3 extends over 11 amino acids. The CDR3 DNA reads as TGTGCCAGCAGGGGAGGGTGGGAACAGTTCTTC. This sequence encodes CASRGGWEQFF.

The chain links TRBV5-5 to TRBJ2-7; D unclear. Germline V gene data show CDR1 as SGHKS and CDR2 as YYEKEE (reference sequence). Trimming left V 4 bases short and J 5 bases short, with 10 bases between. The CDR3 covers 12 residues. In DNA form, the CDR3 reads TGTGCCAGCAGCCCAGGATGGAACGAGCAGTACTTC. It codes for CASSPGWNEQYF.

CDR3 nucleotides: TGTGCCAGCAGCTTAGCGCAGGGCTCAAGCTCCTACGAGCAGTACTTC. It codes for CASSLAQGSSSYEQYF. The rearrangement uses TRBV7-9 and TRBJ2-7; TRBD1 might be the D (5 bases). The CDR3 spans 16 residues. Germline CDR1 reads SEHNR; CDR2 reads FQNEAQ (reference sequence). V gave up 0 bases and J gave up 0 bases, with 12 bases separating them.

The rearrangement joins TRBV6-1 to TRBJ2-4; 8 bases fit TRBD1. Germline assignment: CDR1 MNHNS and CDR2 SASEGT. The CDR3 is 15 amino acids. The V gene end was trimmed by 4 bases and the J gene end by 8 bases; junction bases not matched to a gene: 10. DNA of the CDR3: TGTGCCAGCAGTGTTGACAGGGGAGGTTGGTACATTCAGTACTTC. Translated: CASSVDRGGWYIQYF.

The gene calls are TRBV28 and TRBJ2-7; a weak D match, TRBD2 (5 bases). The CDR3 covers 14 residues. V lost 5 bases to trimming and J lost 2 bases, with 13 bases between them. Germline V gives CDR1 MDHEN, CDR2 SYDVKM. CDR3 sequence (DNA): TGTGCCAGCAGTCCAACTAGTAAGGCCTACGAGCAGTACTTC. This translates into CASSPTSKAYEQYF.

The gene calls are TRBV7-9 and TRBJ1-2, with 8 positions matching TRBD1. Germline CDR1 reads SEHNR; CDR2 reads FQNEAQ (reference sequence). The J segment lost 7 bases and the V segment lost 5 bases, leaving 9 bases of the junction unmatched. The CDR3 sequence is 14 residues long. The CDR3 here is CASSRAGGAVGYTF. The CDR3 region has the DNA TGTGCCAGCAGCCGGGCAGGGGGCGCCGTTGGCTACACCTTC.

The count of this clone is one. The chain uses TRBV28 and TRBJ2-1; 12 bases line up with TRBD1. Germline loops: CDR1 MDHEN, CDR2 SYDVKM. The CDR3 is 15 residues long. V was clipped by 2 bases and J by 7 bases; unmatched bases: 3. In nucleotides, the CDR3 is TGTGCCAGCAGTTTAAGGGACAGGGGGCTAAATGAGCAGTTCTTC. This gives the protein CASSLRDRGLNEQFF.

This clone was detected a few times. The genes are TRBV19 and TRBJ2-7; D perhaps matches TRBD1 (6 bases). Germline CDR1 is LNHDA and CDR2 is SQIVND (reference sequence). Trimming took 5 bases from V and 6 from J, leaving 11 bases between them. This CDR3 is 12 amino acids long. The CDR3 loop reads CASSVRGGEQYF. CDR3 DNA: TGTGCCAGTAGTGTCAGGGGTGGCGAGCAGTACTTC.

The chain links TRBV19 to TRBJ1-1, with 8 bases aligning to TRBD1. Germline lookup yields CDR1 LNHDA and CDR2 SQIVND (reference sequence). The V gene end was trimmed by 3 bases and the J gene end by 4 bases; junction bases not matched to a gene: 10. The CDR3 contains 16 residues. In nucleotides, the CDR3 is TGTGCCAGTAGTATTCTTTGGACAGGGAGACGCACTGAAGCTTTCTTT. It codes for CASSILWTGRRTEAFF.

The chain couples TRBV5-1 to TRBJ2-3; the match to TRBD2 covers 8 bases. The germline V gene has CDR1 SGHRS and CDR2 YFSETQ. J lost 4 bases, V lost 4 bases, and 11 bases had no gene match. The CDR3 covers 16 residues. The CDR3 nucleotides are TGCGCCAGCAGCCCGACCGGGACTAGTAGCGCAGATACGCAGTATTTT. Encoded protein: CASSPTGTSSADTQYF. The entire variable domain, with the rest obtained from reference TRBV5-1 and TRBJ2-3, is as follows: KAGVTQTPRYLIKTRGQQVTLSCSPISGHRSVSWYQQTPGQGLQFLFEYFSETQRNKGNFPGRFSGRQFSNSRSEMNVSTLELGDSALYLCASSPTGTSSADTQYFGPGTRLTVL.

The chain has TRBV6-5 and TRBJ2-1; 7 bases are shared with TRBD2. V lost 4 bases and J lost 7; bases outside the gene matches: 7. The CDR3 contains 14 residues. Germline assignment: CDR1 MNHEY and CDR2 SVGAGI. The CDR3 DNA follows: TGTGCCAGCAGTTCAGGGAGGGCGGGGAATGAGCAGTTCTTC. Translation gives CASSSGRAGNEQFF.

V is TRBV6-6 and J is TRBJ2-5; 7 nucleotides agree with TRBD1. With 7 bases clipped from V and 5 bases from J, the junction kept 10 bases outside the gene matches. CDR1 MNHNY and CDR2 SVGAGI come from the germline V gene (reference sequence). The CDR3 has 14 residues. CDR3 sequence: CASTRGTILETQYF. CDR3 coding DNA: TGTGCCAGCACCAGGGGGACGATCCTCGAGACCCAGTACTTC.

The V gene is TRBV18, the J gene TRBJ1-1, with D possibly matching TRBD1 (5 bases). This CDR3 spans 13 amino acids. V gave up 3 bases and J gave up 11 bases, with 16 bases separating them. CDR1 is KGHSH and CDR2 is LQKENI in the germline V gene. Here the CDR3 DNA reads TGTGCCAGCTCACCGGCGGGGGGAGGAGATGCTTTCTTT. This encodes CASSPAGGGDAFF.

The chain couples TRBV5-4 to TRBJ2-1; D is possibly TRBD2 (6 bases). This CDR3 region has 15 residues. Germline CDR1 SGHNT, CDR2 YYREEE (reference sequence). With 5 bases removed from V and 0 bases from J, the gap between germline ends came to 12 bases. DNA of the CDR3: TGTGCCAGCAGTAGGGAGGCTGTCTCCTACAATGAGCAGTTCTTC. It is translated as CASSREAVSYNEQFF.

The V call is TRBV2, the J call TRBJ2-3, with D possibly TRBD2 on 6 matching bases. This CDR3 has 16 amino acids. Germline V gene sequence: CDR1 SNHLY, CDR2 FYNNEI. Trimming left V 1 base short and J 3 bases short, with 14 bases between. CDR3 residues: CASSEDGGAGTDTQYF. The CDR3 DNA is TGTGCCAGCAGTGAAGACGGGGGAGCGGGTACAGATACGCAGTATTTT.

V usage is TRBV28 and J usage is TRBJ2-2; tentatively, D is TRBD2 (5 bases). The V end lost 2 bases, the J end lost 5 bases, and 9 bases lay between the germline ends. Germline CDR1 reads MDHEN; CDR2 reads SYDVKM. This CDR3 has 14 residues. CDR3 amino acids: CASSLPGETGELFF. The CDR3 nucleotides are TGTGCCAGCAGTTTACCCGGGGAAACCGGGGAGCTGTTTTTT. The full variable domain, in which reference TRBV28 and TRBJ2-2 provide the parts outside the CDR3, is DVKVTQSSRYLVKRTGEKVFLECVQDMDHENMFWYRQDPGLGLRLIYFSYDVKMKEKGDIPEGYSVSREKKERFSLILESASTNQTSMYLCASSLPGETGELFFGEGSRLTVL.

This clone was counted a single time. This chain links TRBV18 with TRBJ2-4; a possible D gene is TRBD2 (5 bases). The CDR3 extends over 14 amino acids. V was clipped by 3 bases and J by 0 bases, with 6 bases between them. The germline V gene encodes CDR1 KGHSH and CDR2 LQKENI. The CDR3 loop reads CASSPGVAKNIQYF. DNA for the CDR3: TGTGCCAGCTCACCCGGGGTAGCCAAAAACATTCAGTACTTC. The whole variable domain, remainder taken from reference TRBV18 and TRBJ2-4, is NAGVMQNPRHLVRRRGQEARLRCSPMKGHSHVYWYRQLPEEGLKFMVYLQKENIIDESGMPKERFSAEFPKEGPSILRIQQVVRGDSAAYFCASSPGVAKNIQYFGAGTRLSVL.

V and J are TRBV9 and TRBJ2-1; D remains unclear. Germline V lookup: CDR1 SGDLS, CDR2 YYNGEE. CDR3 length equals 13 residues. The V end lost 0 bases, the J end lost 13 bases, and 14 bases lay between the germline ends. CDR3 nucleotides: TGTGCCAGCAGCGTAGTTTCGGGTAAGACCCAGTTCTTC. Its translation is CASSVVSGKTQFF.